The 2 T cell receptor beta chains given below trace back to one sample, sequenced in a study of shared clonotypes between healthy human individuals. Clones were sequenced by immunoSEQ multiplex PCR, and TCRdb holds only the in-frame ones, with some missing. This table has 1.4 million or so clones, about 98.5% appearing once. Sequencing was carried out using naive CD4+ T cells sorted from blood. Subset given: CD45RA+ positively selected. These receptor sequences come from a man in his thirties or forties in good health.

CDR3 amino acids: CASSLGSGREQYF. The CDR3 DNA is TGTGCCAGCAGTTTAGGATCAGGTAGGGAGCAGTACTTC. The chain combines TRBV28 with TRBJ2-7; D is ambiguous. The CDR3 runs 13 residues. Germline CDR1 and CDR2: MDHEN and SYDVKM. Between the trimmed V and J ends, which lost 2 bases and 7 bases, there was a span of 12 bases. The whole variable domain, filled in from reference TRBV28 and TRBJ2-7, reads DVKVTQSSRYLVKRTGEKVFLECVQDMDHENMFWYRQDPGLGLRLIYFSYDVKMKEKGDIPEGYSVSREKKERFSLILESASTNQTSMYLCASSLGSGREQYFGPGTRLTVT.

CDR3 in DNA: TGTGCCAGCAGCTTACGCACAGGGTCCCACGAGCAGTACTTC. Residues: CASSLRTGSHEQYF. J is TRBJ2-7 and V is TRBV13; D is possibly TRBD1 (6 bases). Trimming pared 2 bases from V and 5 bases from J, leaving 13 bases between. The germline gives CDR1 PRHDT, CDR2 FYEKMQ (reference sequence). The length of the CDR3 is 14 residues.